The sequence of this T cell receptor beta chain was determined in a study of CD8 T cells in Susac syndrome. This clonotype was recorded once. Random hexamers served to reverse transcribe roughly 0.5 to 1 ug RNA. TCRdb re-called the immunoSEQ multiplex PCR reads through MiXCR, storing one row per CDR3 protein. Of about 120,000 distinct CDR3 sequences listed, 94% are singletons. Germline CDR1 is SGHDN and CDR2 is FVKESK. Trimming left V 0 bases short and J 0 bases short, with 11 bases between. The CDR3 has 16 amino acids. The TCR was taken from a human donor in good health. This chain joins TRBV14 and TRBJ1-1; the D is unclear. Sequences were obtained from CD4+ T cells from PBMCs. DNA of the CDR3: TGTGCCAGCAGCCAAGAGGCAGGTAGATTGAACACTGAAGCTTTCTTT. Amino acid sequence: CASSQEAGRLNTEAFF.